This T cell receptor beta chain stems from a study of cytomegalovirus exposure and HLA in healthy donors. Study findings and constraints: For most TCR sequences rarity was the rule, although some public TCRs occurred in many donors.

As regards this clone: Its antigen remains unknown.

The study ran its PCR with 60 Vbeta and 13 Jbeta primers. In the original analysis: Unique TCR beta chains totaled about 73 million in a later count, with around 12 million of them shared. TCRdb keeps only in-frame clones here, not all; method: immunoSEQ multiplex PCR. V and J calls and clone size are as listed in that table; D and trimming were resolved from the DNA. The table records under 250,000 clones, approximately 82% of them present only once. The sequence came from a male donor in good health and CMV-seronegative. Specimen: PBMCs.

The DNA for the CDR3 is TGCGCCAGCAGCTTTAGCGGCTTCTACACAGATACGCAGTATTTT. Translated, it gives CASSFSGFYTDTQYF. The chain carries TRBV5-1 and TRBJ2-3; the D gene is possibly TRBD2 (6 bases). Trimming removed 2 bases from V and 2 bases from J, with 12 bases in between. The germline CDR1 and CDR2 sequences are SGHRS and YFSETQ. The CDR3 length is 15 residues. Variable domain in full (rest from reference TRBV5-1 and TRBJ2-3): KAGVTQTPRYLIKTRGQQVTLSCSPISGHRSVSWYQQTPGQGLQFLFEYFSETQRNKGNFPGRFSGRQFSNSRSEMNVSTLELGDSALYLCASSFSGFYTDTQYFGPGTRLTVL.